This passage covers 27 T cell receptor beta chains from one sample sequenced in a study of blood T cell repertoires in COVID-19. Sequencing was performed with immunoSEQ multiplex PCR; in TCRdb, only in-frame clones are kept and a portion is missing. The sample carries 27,000 or so clones, roughly 90% recorded once. The sequencing sample was made of peripheral blood. These receptors originate from a human donor in a cohort sampled during active COVID-19.

This chain joins TRBV6-5 and TRBJ1-2, with a tentative D call TRBD1 (6 bases). V was clipped by 6 bases and J by 8 bases, with 22 bases between them. The germline CDR1 and CDR2 sequences are MNHEY and SVGAGI. This CDR3 spans 15 amino acids. CDR3: CASSLNRAGDGGYTF. The CDR3 coding sequence is TGTGCCAGCAGCCTAAACAGGGCAGGAGATGGGGGCTACACCTTC.

This CDR3 reads CASSKQAYEQYF. CDR3 bases: TGTGCCAGCAGTAAGCAAGCTTACGAGCAGTACTTC. The chain combines TRBV6-5 with TRBJ2-7; D is unresolved. Germline V gene sequence: CDR1 MNHEY, CDR2 SVGAGI. The CDR3 consists of 12 residues. Trimming took off 5 bases at V and 4 bases at J, with 9 bases between the two ends.

The V call is TRBV6-5, the J call TRBJ2-5; D might be TRBD1 (6 bases). Trimming shortened V by 6 bases and J by 9 bases, and 20 bases separated the two germline ends. The CDR3 runs to 14 residues. Germline V gene lookup returns CDR1 MNHEY and CDR2 SVGAGI. CDR3 residues: CASSRGRSPEAQYF. As DNA, the CDR3 is TGTGCCAGCAGCAGGGGCCGGTCCCCGGAGGCCCAGTACTTC.

This sequence joins TRBV10-3 and TRBJ2-7; 7 nucleotides line up with TRBD1. The V gene's germline CDR1 is ENHRY and CDR2 SYGVKD. The CDR3 runs 13 residues. With 10 bases clipped from V and 2 bases from J, the junction kept 8 bases outside the gene matches. The CDR3 is CATQGQKTYEQYF. In DNA, the CDR3 is TGTGCCACCCAGGGACAGAAGACCTACGAGCAGTACTTC.

This rearrangement joins TRBV3-1 (or the pseudogene TRBV3-2) to TRBJ2-5; TRBD2 aligns across 11 bases. V lost 0 bases and J lost 5; bases outside the gene matches: 5. Per germline, CDR1 LGHDT and CDR2 YNNKEL (reference sequence). The CDR3 length is 16 residues. CDR3 amino acids: CASSQDVSGGAETQYF. The CDR3, as DNA: TGTGCCAGCAGCCAAGATGTTAGCGGGGGGGCGGAGACCCAGTACTTC.

V is TRBV5-1 and J is TRBJ2-2; D remains ambiguous. V lost 3 bases, J lost 1 base, and 10 bases lay in between. Germline lookup yields CDR1 SGHRS and CDR2 YFSETQ. This CDR3 is built from 15 residues. CDR3 amino acids: CASSYLPGNTGELFF. CDR3 in DNA: TGCGCCAGCAGCTACCTACCGGGGAACACCGGGGAGCTGTTTTTT.

The J gene is TRBJ2-2, the V gene TRBV3-1 (or the pseudogene TRBV3-2), with 7 positions matching TRBD1. CDR3 size: 15 residues. Per germline, CDR1 LGHDT and CDR2 YNNKEL (reference sequence). The trim removed 1 base at V and 6 bases at J, leaving 5 bases unmatched. The CDR3 coding sequence is TGTGCCAGCAGCCAAGTACAGGGGTTGGCCGGGGAGCTGTTTTTT. It codes for CASSQVQGLAGELFF.

V usage is TRBV7-6 and J usage is TRBJ2-2; D is possibly TRBD1 (6 bases). The length of the CDR3 is 15 residues. Germline CDR1 reads SGHVS; CDR2 reads FNYEAQ. Trimming stripped 7 bases from V and 4 bases from J, with 16 bases between. CDR3 sequence (DNA): TGTGCCAGCAACCCCACAGGGCCCCCCACCGGGGAGCTGTTTTTT. Translation: CASNPTGPPTGELFF. Supplemented by reference TRBV7-6 and TRBJ2-2, the full variable domain reads GAGVSQSPRYKVTKRGQDVALRCDPISGHVSLYWYRQALGQGPEFLTYFNYEAQQDKSGLPNDRFSAERPEGSISTLTIQRTEQRDSAMYRCASNPTGPPTGELFFGEGSRLTVL.

The chain is built from TRBV5-1 and TRBJ2-3; 7 nucleotides align to TRBD2. CDR1 and CDR2 from the germline V gene are SGHRS and YFSETQ. The CDR3 extends over 15 amino acids. V lost 2 bases, J lost 3 bases, and 6 bases stayed unmatched. DNA for the CDR3: TGCGCCAGCAGCTTAGACAGCGGGATAACAGATACGCAGTATTTT. Encoded protein: CASSLDSGITDTQYF. The variable domain in full, completed from reference TRBV5-1 and TRBJ2-3, reads KAGVTQTPRYLIKTRGQQVTLSCSPISGHRSVSWYQQTPGQGLQFLFEYFSETQRNKGNFPGRFSGRQFSNSRSEMNVSTLELGDSALYLCASSLDSGITDTQYFGPGTRLTVL.

The gene calls are TRBV2 and TRBJ2-7; D may be TRBD1 (6 bases). Germline CDR1 reads SNHLY; CDR2 reads FYNNEI. The CDR3 runs to 15 residues. Deletions cut 7 bases from V and 4 bases from J, with 20 bases between. The CDR3 DNA is TGTGCCAGCACCCTGGATCGACAGGTGTCTTACGAGCAGTACTTC. It specifies CASTLDRQVSYEQYF.

The V gene is TRBV4-2, the J gene TRBJ2-1; D is perhaps TRBD2 (6 bases). Trimming shortened V by 1 base and J by 3 bases, and 13 bases separated the two germline ends. Germline V gene lookup returns CDR1 LGHNA and CDR2 YNFKEQ. The CDR3 has 16 residues. CDR3: CASSQGASAFYNEQFF. CDR3 bases: TGTGCCAGCAGCCAAGGGGCTAGCGCGTTCTACAATGAGCAGTTCTTC.

This rearrangement joins TRBV7-9 to TRBJ2-5, with 12 positions matching TRBD2. The CDR3 consists of 15 residues. The trim removed 3 bases at V and 1 base at J, leaving 0 bases unmatched. In germline, CDR1 is SEHNR, CDR2 FQNEAQ (reference sequence). In DNA, the CDR3 is TGTGCCAGCAGCTTGACTAGCGGGGGCCAAGAGACCCAGTACTTC. Protein: CASSLTSGGQETQYF.

The chain combines TRBV21-1 with TRBJ2-2; the table gives TRBD1 as D, unverified against the DNA. TRBV21-1 is marked as a pseudogene. The CDR3 has 19 residues. The CDR3 is CASRIAGTEATQDTGELFF. In DNA form, the CDR3 reads TGTGCCAGCAGAATAGCCGGGACAGAGGCTACCCAGGACACCGGGGAGCTGTTTTTT.

The chain carries TRBV7-2 and TRBJ2-5; perhaps TRBD1 as D (5 bases). This CDR3 is 13 amino acids long. Trimming shortened V by 8 bases and J by 3 bases, and 13 bases separated the two germline ends. Germline V CDR1 and CDR2: SGHTA, FQGNSA. CDR3 DNA sequence: TGTGCCAGCCAAAGACAGCTGGAAGAGACCCAGTACTTC. This gives the protein CASQRQLEETQYF.

This chain uses TRBV5-1 with TRBJ1-2; D gene uncertain. The CDR3 is 14 amino acids. Trimming took 1 base from V and 2 from J, leaving 9 bases between them. Germline assignment: CDR1 SGHRS and CDR2 YFSETQ. CDR3 sequence (DNA): TGCGCCAGCAGCTTGTACGGTTTAAACTATGGCTACACCTTC. Protein: CASSLYGLNYGYTF.

The chain joins TRBV28 to TRBJ2-7, with D perhaps TRBD2 (7 bases). From germline, CDR1 is MDHEN and CDR2 SYDVKM. CDR3 length equals 14 residues. V was shortened by 2 bases and J by 2 bases, with 10 bases between the two germline ends. This CDR3 is CASSLGGATYEQYF. For the CDR3, the DNA is TGTGCCAGCAGTTTAGGGGGGGCAACCTACGAGCAGTACTTC.

The chain recombines TRBV29-1 with TRBJ2-3, with 11 positions matching TRBD2. In germline, CDR1 is SQVTM, CDR2 ANQGSEA. The CDR3 length is 12 residues. V lost 3 bases and J lost 10; bases outside the gene matches: 3. CDR3 in DNA: TGCAGCGTTGAGACTAGCGGGATCTCGCAGTATTTT. Translation: CSVETSGISQYF.

The V call is TRBV6-5, the J call TRBJ2-5; D perhaps matches TRBD2 (5 bases). V was trimmed by 6 bases and J by 4 bases, leaving 18 bases between them. The CDR3 length is 15 residues. The germline gives CDR1 MNHEY, CDR2 SVGAGI. The DNA of the CDR3 is TGTGCCAGCAGACCCATTGGACCTGCGGGAGAGACCCAGTACTTC. Translation gives CASRPIGPAGETQYF.

The chain has TRBV5-6 and TRBJ1-4; the D gene is possibly TRBD1 (6 bases). In germline, CDR1 is SGHDT, CDR2 YYEEEE. The germline V and J ends were trimmed by 0 bases and 7 bases, with 10 bases remaining between them. This CDR3 is 14 amino acids long. For the CDR3, the DNA is TGTGCCAGCAGCTTGGGAAGCAGGGGTGAAAAACTGTTTTTT. It is translated as CASSLGSRGEKLFF. Full variable domain (remainder filled in from reference TRBV5-6 and TRBJ1-4): DAGVTQSPTHLIKTRGQQVTLRCSPKSGHDTVSWYQQALGQGPQFIFQYYEEEERQRGNFPDRFSGHQFPNYSSELNVNALLLGDSALYLCASSLGSRGEKLFFGSGTQLSVL.

The chain recombines TRBV19 with TRBJ2-1; 7 positions agree with TRBD1. Germline V gene data show CDR1 as LNHDA and CDR2 as SQIVND (reference sequence). The V segment lost 3 bases and the J segment 5 bases; nucleotides outside the gene matches: 4. This CDR3 is 14 amino acids long. The CDR3 bases are TGTGCCAGTAGTATCTGGGACAGAGACAATGAGCAGTTCTTC. Protein: CASSIWDRDNEQFF.

The chain links TRBV5-1 to TRBJ2-7; D is unclear. Germline-derived CDR1 and CDR2 are SGHRS and YFSETQ. V was cut by 0 bases and J by 3 bases, with 4 bases left in between. This CDR3 spans 12 amino acids. The CDR3 sequence is CASSLGDYEQYF. DNA for the CDR3: TGCGCCAGCAGCTTGGGAGACTACGAGCAGTACTTC. Supplemented by reference TRBV5-1 and TRBJ2-7, the full variable domain reads KAGVTQTPRYLIKTRGQQVTLSCSPISGHRSVSWYQQTPGQGLQFLFEYFSETQRNKGNFPGRFSGRQFSNSRSEMNVSTLELGDSALYLCASSLGDYEQYFGPGTRLTVT.

This chain uses TRBV5-1 with TRBJ2-1; 8 bases line up with TRBD2. V lost 2 bases and J lost 5; bases outside the gene matches: 3. Per germline, CDR1 SGHRS and CDR2 YFSETQ. This CDR3 has 14 amino acids. CDR3 protein: CASSFSGGNNEQFF. Written as DNA, the CDR3 is TGCGCCAGCAGCTTCAGCGGGGGTAACAATGAGCAGTTCTTC.

The V and J genes are TRBV5-1 and TRBJ2-3; 7 bases fit TRBD1. CDR1 is SGHRS and CDR2 is YFSETQ in the germline V gene. V shed 5 bases and J 0 bases; nucleotides not matched to a gene: 3. The CDR3 is 14 residues long. The CDR3 reads CASSTGASTDTQYF. The CDR3 nucleotides are TGCGCCAGCAGTACAGGGGCTAGCACAGATACGCAGTATTTT.

The gene calls are TRBV6-2 or TRBV6-3 and TRBJ1-1; D is ambiguous. This CDR3 spans 13 amino acids. Germline-derived CDR1 and CDR2 are MNHEY and SVGEGT. V lost 3 bases and J lost 3, with 8 bases in between. The CDR3 nucleotides read TGTGCCAGCAGTTATTGGAGGGACACTGAAGCTTTCTTT. This translates into CASSYWRDTEAFF.

V is TRBV24-1 and J is TRBJ1-5; D may be TRBD1 (6 bases). The CDR3 covers 14 residues. Trimming took 7 bases from V and 5 from J, leaving 14 bases between them. Germline V gene lookup returns CDR1 KGHDR and CDR2 SFDVKD. CDR3 in DNA: TGTGCCACCAGGCTCAGGGGCTTAGATCAGCCCCAGCATTTT. Its protein is CATRLRGLDQPQHF.

A single count supports this clone. V usage is TRBV3-1 (or the pseudogene TRBV3-2) and J usage is TRBJ2-4; D perhaps matches TRBD1 (5 bases). The ends were cut back, 2 bases at V and 8 bases at J, with 13 bases in the middle. CDR1 LGHDT and CDR2 YNNKEL come from the germline V gene (reference sequence). This CDR3 region has 14 residues. The CDR3 protein is CASSQRTLRDIQYF. In nucleotides, the CDR3 is TGTGCCAGCAGCCAACGGACCCTCAGGGACATTCAGTACTTC.

The V call is TRBV7-8, the J call TRBJ2-5, with D maybe TRBD2 (7 bases). CDR3 length equals 16 residues. Trimming left V 5 bases short and J 4 bases short, with 20 bases between. Germline V gene lookup returns CDR1 SGHVS and CDR2 FQNEAQ. The CDR3 sequence is CASSLGLLGGRETQYF. CDR3 bases: TGTGCCAGCAGCCTAGGACTTTTGGGGGGGCGAGAGACCCAGTACTTC.